This T cell receptor beta chain comes out of a study of glioma-infiltrating T cells after dendritic cell vaccination. For the study at large: Samples are from glioblastoma patients in Phase I and II dendritic cell vaccine trials. Autologous tumor lysate-pulsed dendritic cell vaccination was given between the early 2000s and the early 2010s. Findings and caveats of the study: Estimated pretreatment TIL content predicted outcome after dendritic cell vaccination.

Concerning this clone itself: Its matching antigen is unknown.

The PCR used 60 V beta and 13 J beta primers. Measured with immunoSEQ multiplex PCR; TCRdb has only the in-frame clones, and not every one. The sample holds approximately 50,000 clones, about nine tenths seen once. Time point meaning: after dendritic cell vaccination, including at tumor progression/relapse. Looked up from germline, CDR1 is SEHNR and CDR2 is FQNEAQ (reference sequence). The CDR3 is 14 amino acids. The V gene lost 1 base and the J gene lost 5 bases, with 8 bases spanning the gap. The sequence was collected from a human donor with glioblastoma. This rearrangement joins TRBV7-9 to TRBJ1-4; D unresolved. The material was blood, obtained after dendritic cell vaccination. In DNA, the CDR3 is TGTGCCAGCAGCTTAGAGGGCGGGAATGAAAAACTGTTTTTT. Its translation is CASSLEGGNEKLFF. Full variable domain (outside the CDR3, taken from reference TRBV7-9 and TRBJ1-4): DTGVSQNPRHKITKRGQNVTFRCDPISEHNRLYWYRQTLGQGPEFLTYFQNEAQLEKSRLLSDRFSAERPKGSFSTLEIQRTEQGDSAMYLCASSLEGGNEKLFFGSGTQLSVL.